This T cell receptor beta chain was captured in a study of cytomegalovirus exposure and HLA in healthy donors. Findings and caveats of the study: Cytomegalovirus association was assigned to approximately 160 TCR beta chains. Analyzed later, most CMV-associated TCR beta chains appeared HLA-restricted. Later analysis found that TCR beta chains associated with HLA were more clonally expanded than other, equally common chains. By HLA locus, TCR association rates varied in a later analysis, with DRB1 showing the most and HLA-C the fewest.

Details on this clone: The target antigen is unknown.

It was with 60 Vbeta and 13 Jbeta primers that the PCR ran. TCRdb keeps only in-frame clones here, not all; method: immunoSEQ multiplex PCR. The sample has about 140,000 clones; around 77% are singletons. Trimming at V came to 5 bases and at J to 2 bases, leaving 8 bases not matched to a gene. The length of the CDR3 is 16 residues. The germline gives CDR1 MNHNY, CDR2 SVGAGI (reference sequence). Material for sequencing was PBMCs. The chain uses TRBV6-6 and TRBJ1-5; TRBD1 matches at 8 bases. This sequence was found in a man aged 25-45 years in good health and CMV-seronegative. The CDR3 spells CASSRNRGEGNQPQHF. The CDR3 bases are TGTGCCAGCAGTAGGAACAGGGGGGAGGGCAATCAGCCCCAGCATTTT.